A single sample gave rise to the 3 T cell receptor beta chains below, sequenced in a study of cytomegalovirus exposure and HLA in healthy donors. PCR primers comprised 60 Vbeta and 13 Jbeta primers. Using immunoSEQ multiplex PCR, the repertoire was profiled, and TCRdb retains in-frame clones only, with some absent. The sample records about 190,000 clones, roughly four fifths being singletons. The specimen sequenced was PBMCs. The receptors derive from a woman in her twenties or thirties in good health and CMV-seropositive.

This chain connects TRBV4-3 to TRBJ1-3; no definite D call. V gave up 0 bases and J gave up 5 bases, with 5 bases separating them. The germline CDR1 and CDR2 sequences are LGHNA and YSLEER. This CDR3 comprises 13 residues. CDR3 coding DNA: TGCGCCAGCAGCCAAGATTCCAGAAACACCATATATTTT. Protein: CASSQDSRNTIYF.

The chain combines TRBV7-6 with TRBJ2-3; TRBD2 is a possible D gene (6 bases). This CDR3 spans 15 amino acids. The germline V and J ends were trimmed by 2 bases and 4 bases, with 13 bases remaining between them. Looked up from germline, CDR1 is SGHVS and CDR2 is FNYEAQ. The CDR3, as DNA: TGTGCCAGCAGCTTACAGGGAGGTTATGCAGATACGCAGTATTTT. It is translated as CASSLQGGYADTQYF.

J is TRBJ2-7 and V is TRBV19; a possible D gene is TRBD1 (5 bases). Germline V CDR1 and CDR2: LNHDA, SQIVND (reference sequence). The CDR3 spans 14 residues. The germline V and J ends were trimmed by 6 bases and 2 bases, with 14 bases remaining between them. The CDR3 protein is CASRDLTVPYEQYF. The CDR3 nucleotides are TGTGCCAGTAGAGACCTGACAGTTCCCTACGAGCAGTACTTC. Combining the CDR3 with reference TRBV19 and TRBJ2-7 gives the whole variable domain DGGITQSPKYLFRKEGQNVTLSCEQNLNHDAMYWYRQDPGQGLRLIYYSQIVNDFQKGDIAEGYSVSREKKESFPLTVTSAQKNPTAFYLCASRDLTVPYEQYFGPGTRLTVT.